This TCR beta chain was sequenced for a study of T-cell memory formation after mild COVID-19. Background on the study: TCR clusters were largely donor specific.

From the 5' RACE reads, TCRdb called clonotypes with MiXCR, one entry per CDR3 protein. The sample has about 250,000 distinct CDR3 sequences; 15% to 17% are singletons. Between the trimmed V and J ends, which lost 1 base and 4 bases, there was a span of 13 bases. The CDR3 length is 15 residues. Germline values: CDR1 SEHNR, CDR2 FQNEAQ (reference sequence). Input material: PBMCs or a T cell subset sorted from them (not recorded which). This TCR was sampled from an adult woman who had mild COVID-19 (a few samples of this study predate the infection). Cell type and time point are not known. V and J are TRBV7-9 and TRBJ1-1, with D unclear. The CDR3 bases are TGTGCCAGCAGCTTAGACGGCATCGCTACCACTGAAGCTTTCTTT. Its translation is CASSLDGIATTEAFF.